This paragraph reports one T cell receptor beta chain. The antigen is not known. This entry belongs to a study of CD8 T cells in ankylosing spondylitis. Molecular-barcoded quantitative 5'-RACE produced these TCR beta libraries. TCRdb independently ran MiXCR on the 5' RACE reads; one entry per CDR3 protein. This table holds fewer than 250,000 distinct CDR3 sequences, 32% found once. Study-wide findings and caveats: Reportedly, matched ankylosing spondylitis synovial fluid was significantly enriched for disease-linked clones.

The CDR3 is 14 residues long. Germline lookup yields CDR1 DFQATT and CDR2 SNEGSKA (reference sequence). V lost 3 bases, J lost 0 bases, and 12 bases lay in between. This chain uses TRBV20-1 with TRBJ2-7, with a tentative D call TRBD1 (6 bases). The receptor was derived from a male donor with ankylosing spondylitis or in good health (not recorded which). Sequenced input: blood, either unsorted or a sorted T cell fraction (not recorded which). DNA for the CDR3: TGCAGTGCTAGCGTCCCCAGGGGCTCCTACGAGCAGTACTTC. It specifies CSASVPRGSYEQYF.